The 4 T cell receptor beta chains given below trace back to one sample, sequenced in a study of CD4 T cells in relation to SARS-CoV-2 and coronaviruses. Using immunoSEQ multiplex PCR, the repertoire was profiled, and TCRdb retains in-frame clones only, with some absent. In the table there are tens of thousands of clones, about 94% of which are singletons. Before the COVID-19 pandemic, during about 2011-2019, CD4+ T cells were taken from unexposed donors. The source material was naive CD4+ T cells from PBMCs. Subset indicated: naive CD4+ T cells isolated by negative enrichment. Receptor source: a human donor in good health.

This clone came up once. The chain combines TRBV11-2 with TRBJ2-3; unclear D gene. This CDR3 is 15 amino acids long. Trimming left V 2 bases short and J 3 bases short, with 12 bases between. Germline V gene sequence: CDR1 SGHAT, CDR2 FQNNGV. CDR3 residues: CASSLLESVTDTQYF. The DNA of the CDR3 is TGTGCCAGCAGCTTATTGGAGTCGGTGACAGATACGCAGTATTTT.

A remark on this clone: Germline and junction disagree at one end, which may indicate a read error. V is TRBV3-1 (or the pseudogene TRBV3-2) and J is TRBJ2-7, with a weak D call TRBD2 (7 bases). Germline V gene sequence: CDR1 LGHDT, CDR2 YNNKEL (reference sequence). The CDR3 has 19 residues. CDR3 protein: CASTQGGRGGGLGIVEQYF. DNA of the CDR3: TGTGCCAGCACCCAAGGTGGCAGGGGTGGCGGACTAGGTATAGTTGAGCAGTACTTC.

The chain carries TRBV18 and TRBJ2-3, with TRBD1 matching over 8 bases. V shed 6 bases and J 4 bases; nucleotides not matched to a gene: 15. This CDR3 has 17 amino acids. CDR1 is KGHSH, CDR2 LQKENI, per germline. This chain's CDR3 is CASSVLDRGDGPDTQYF. In DNA, the CDR3 is TGTGCCAGCTCCGTCCTCGACAGGGGAGATGGCCCAGATACGCAGTATTTT.

The V gene is TRBV3-1 (or the pseudogene TRBV3-2), the J gene TRBJ2-5; D unclear. Germline-derived CDR1 and CDR2 are LGHDT and YNNKEL (reference sequence). Deletions cut 1 base from V and 9 bases from J, with 9 bases between. The CDR3 extends over 12 amino acids. For the CDR3, the DNA is TGTGCCAGCAGCCAAGGTCCTGTATCCCAGTACTTC. This encodes CASSQGPVSQYF.